This paragraph covers one TCR beta chain sequence. Its antigen is still unknown. The CDR3 extends over 15 amino acids. The germline gives CDR1 MDHEN, CDR2 SYDVKM. V was pared by 1 base and J by 5 bases, with 14 bases between. These data are taken from a study of cytomegalovirus exposure and HLA in healthy donors. Regarding the study as a whole: In an earlier analysis, in roughly 600 donors, most V segments appeared productive either ~90% or ~30% of the time. Beyond CMV serostatus, there was no information to go on about immune exposure. Sequencing likely caused a cluster of highly shared sequence variants. TCR beta sequences reportedly predicted most subjects' HLA-A and HLA-B alleles accurately.

Primers included in the PCR were 60 Vbeta and 13 Jbeta primers. TCRdb's table, derived via immunoSEQ multiplex PCR, lists solely in-frame clones and lacks some. The table lists a few hundred thousand clones, 80% of them singletons, with 0.3% in the top ten. Sequenced sample: PBMCs. This receptor was taken from a girl aged 2 to 9 in good health and CMV-seronegative. This rearrangement joins TRBV28 to TRBJ1-1; maybe TRBD1 (6 bases). Written as DNA, the CDR3 is TGTGCCAGCAGTTTATTGGGGGCGAAGGGAACTGAAGCTTTCTTT. Residues: CASSLLGAKGTEAFF.